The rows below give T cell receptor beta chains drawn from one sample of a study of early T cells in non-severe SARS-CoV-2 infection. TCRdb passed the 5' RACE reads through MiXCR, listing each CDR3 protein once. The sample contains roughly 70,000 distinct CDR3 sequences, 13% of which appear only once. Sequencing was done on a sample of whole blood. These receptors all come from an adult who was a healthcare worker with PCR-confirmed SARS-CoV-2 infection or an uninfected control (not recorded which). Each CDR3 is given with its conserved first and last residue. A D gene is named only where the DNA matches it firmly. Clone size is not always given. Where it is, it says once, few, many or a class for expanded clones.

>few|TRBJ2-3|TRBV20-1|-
TGCAGTGCTAGAGATCGGATAACGCAGTATTTT
CSARDRITQYF
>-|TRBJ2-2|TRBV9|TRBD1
TGTGCCAGCAGCAAAACAGGGGTGGGGACCGGGGAGCTGTTTTTT
CASSKTGVGTGELFF
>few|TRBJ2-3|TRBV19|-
TGTGCCAGTAGTAATTCCGTAACGCCGCAGTATTTT
CASSNSVTPQYF
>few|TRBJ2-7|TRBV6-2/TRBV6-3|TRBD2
TGTGCCAGCAGTTACTCGAAAGTCCCAGCGGGGGGCGAGCAGTACTTC
CASSYSKVPAGGEQYF
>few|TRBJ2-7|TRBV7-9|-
TGTGCCAGCAGCTCGCACAGGCCAACGTCCTACGAGCAGTACTTC
CASSSHRPTSYEQYF
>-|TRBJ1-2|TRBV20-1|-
TGCAGTGCCCCCGACAGTTCCGACTATGGCTACACCTTC
CSAPDSSDYGYTF
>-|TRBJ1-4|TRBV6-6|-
TGTGCCAGCAGTAAAACACAGGCAACTAATGAAAAACTGTTTTTT
CASSKTQATNEKLFF
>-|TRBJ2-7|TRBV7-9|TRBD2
TGTGCCAGCAGCGCTAGCGGAGGTAACTACGAGCAGTACTTC
CASSASGGNYEQYF
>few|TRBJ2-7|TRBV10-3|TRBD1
TGTGCCACCGGGGACAGGTCTTCTCCTATGATGTACTTC
CATGDRSSPMMYF
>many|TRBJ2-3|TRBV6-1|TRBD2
TGTGCCAGCAGAATGACTAGCGGGAGGGCAGATACGCAGTATTTT
CASRMTSGRADTQYF
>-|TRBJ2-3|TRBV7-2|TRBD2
TGTTCCAGCAGCCGTCCCCAGGGCGGGGGGACAGATACGCAGTATTTT
CSSSRPQGGGTDTQYF
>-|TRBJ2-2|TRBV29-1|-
TGCAGCGTGGCCTACACCGGGGAGCTGTTTTTT
CSVAYTGELFF
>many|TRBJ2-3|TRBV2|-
TGTGCCAGCAGTGTGGTCAGCCACACAGATACGCAGTATTTT
CASSVVSHTDTQYF
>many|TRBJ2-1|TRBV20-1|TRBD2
TGCAGTGCTAGTCGCAGGGAGGGTGGCAATGAGCAGTTCTTC
CSASRREGGNEQFF
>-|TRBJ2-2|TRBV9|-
TGTGCCAGCAGCGTAGCTACCGGGGAGCTGTTTTTT
CASSVATGELFF
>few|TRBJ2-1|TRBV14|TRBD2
TGTGCCAGCAGCCAACGCTTCTTAGCGGGAGATATGTTCTTC
CASSQRFLAGDMFF
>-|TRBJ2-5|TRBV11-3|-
TGTGCCAGCAGCTTAGATGGGGCAGCGGACCAGTACTTC
CASSLDGAADQYF
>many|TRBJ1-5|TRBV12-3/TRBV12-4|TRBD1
TGTGCCAGCAGTTTCGGGACAGGCCCTTATAGCAATCAGCCCCAGCATTTT
CASSFGTGPYSNQPQHF
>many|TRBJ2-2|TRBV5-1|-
TGCGCCAGCAGCCGAGGGGGTATTAACACCGGGGAGCTGTTTTTT
CASSRGGINTGELFF
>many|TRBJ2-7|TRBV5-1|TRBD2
TGCGCCAGCAGCTCTAGCGGGAGGGCCCGGGAGCAGTACTTC
CASSSSGRAREQYF
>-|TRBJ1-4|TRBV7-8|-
TGTGCCAGCAGCTCCACGGGTGCAAAGGGTGAAAAACTGTTTTTT
CASSSTGAKGEKLFF
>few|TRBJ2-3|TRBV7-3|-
TGTGCCAGCAGCCTCCCGGGGCACACAGATACGCAGTATTTT
CASSLPGHTDTQYF
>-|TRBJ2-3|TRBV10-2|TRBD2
TGCGCCAGCAGTGAGACTAGCGGGAGGAGGGATACGCAGTATTTT
CASSETSGRRDTQYF
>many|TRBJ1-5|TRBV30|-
TGTGCCTGGAGTGTTAGTGGGAATCAGCCCCAGCATTTT
CAWSVSGNQPQHF
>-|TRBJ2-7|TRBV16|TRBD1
TGTGCCAGCAGCCAATACCGGGACAGGGGTCACGAGCAGTACTTC
CASSQYRDRGHEQYF
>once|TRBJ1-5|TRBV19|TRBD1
TGTGCCAGTAGGGACAGGGTTGATCAGCCCCAGCATTTT
CASRDRVDQPQHF
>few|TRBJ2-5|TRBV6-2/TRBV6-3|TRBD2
TGTGCCAGCAGCTACCTAGCGGTCCAAGAGACCCAGTACTTC
CASSYLAVQETQYF
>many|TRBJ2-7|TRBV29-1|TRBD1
TGCAGCACCCGGACAGGGGGCTTCGCCGAGCAGTACTTC
CSTRTGGFAEQYF
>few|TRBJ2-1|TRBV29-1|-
TGCAGCGCTATCCCGATGCGGGCAGGCAATGAGCAGTTCTTC
CSAIPMRAGNEQFF
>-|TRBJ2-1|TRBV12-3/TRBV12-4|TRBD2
TGTGCCAGCATCCAGGGGCTAGCGGGGACCTTCTACAATGAGCAGTTCTTC
CASIQGLAGTFYNEQFF
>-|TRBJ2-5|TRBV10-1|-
TGCGCCAGCAGCGGACAGCCAAGGGAGACCCAGTACTTC
CASSGQPRETQYF
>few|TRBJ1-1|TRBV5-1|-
TGCGCCAGCAGCTTCAACCAGGAGCCGAACACTGAAGCTTTCTTT
CASSFNQEPNTEAFF
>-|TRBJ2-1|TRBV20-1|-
TGCAGTGCTCTCCCCGCAGGGAGCTCCTACAATGAGCAGTTCTTC
CSALPAGSSYNEQFF
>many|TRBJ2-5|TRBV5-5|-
TGTGCCAGCAGTCGCTTTCAATTAGAAGAGACCCAGTACTTC
CASSRFQLEETQYF
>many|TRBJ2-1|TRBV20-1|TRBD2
TGCAGTGCCCCCGGGATAGCGGGCGGCAGGGAGCAGTTCTTC
CSAPGIAGGREQFF
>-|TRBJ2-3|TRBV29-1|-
TGCAGCGCCTTCAGCCGAGGGTCTAGCACAGATACGCAGTATTTT
CSAFSRGSSTDTQYF
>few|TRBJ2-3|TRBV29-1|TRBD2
TGCAGCGTTGACCAAAACTTCGCGGGAGTGGCAGATACGCAGTATTTT
CSVDQNFAGVADTQYF
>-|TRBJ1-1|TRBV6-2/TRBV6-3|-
TGTGCCAGCAGTGCCCTAGGAGGGGTGAACACTGAAGCTTTCTTT
CASSALGGVNTEAFF
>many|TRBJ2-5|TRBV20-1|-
TGCGGTTGCCTTACACCACAAGAGACCCAGTACTTC
CGCLTPQETQYF
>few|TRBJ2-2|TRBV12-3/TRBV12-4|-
TGTGCCAGCAGTCTCGGACTATCCACCGGGGAGCTGTTTTTT
CASSLGLSTGELFF
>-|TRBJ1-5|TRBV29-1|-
TGCAGCGTTAGGTCAGGAAGCAATCAGCCCCAGCATTTT
CSVRSGSNQPQHF
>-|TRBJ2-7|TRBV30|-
TGTGCCTGGGAACCCGGGGTAATGGGTGGCGAGCAGTACTTC
CAWEPGVMGGEQYF
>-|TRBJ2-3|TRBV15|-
TGTGCCATAAGCTGGAGACAAAACGCAGATACGCAGTATTTT
CAISWRQNADTQYF
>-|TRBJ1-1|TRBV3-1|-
TGTGCCAGCAGCCAATTCCTGGGGACTGAAGCTTTCTTT
CASSQFLGTEAFF
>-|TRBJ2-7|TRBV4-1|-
TGCGCCAGCAGCCAAAGGGAACTGAGAAGGTCCCACTCCTACGAGCAGTACTTC
CASSQRELRRSHSYEQYF